One and the same sample provided the 8 T cell receptor beta chains below, sequenced in a study of blood T cell repertoires in COVID-19. TCRdb's table, derived via immunoSEQ multiplex PCR, lists solely in-frame clones and lacks some. The sample yields about 220,000 clones, roughly four fifths seen once. Sequencing was performed on PBMCs or T cells enriched from blood (not recorded which). The source of these receptors is a middle-aged man who had recovered from COVID-19.

The V call is TRBV6-5, the J call TRBJ1-2, with 9 nucleotides matching TRBD1. The CDR3 runs to 15 residues. Germline CDR1 MNHEY, CDR2 SVGAGI. J lost 8 bases, V lost 6 bases, and 13 bases had no gene match. The CDR3 is CASRGTGTLVRGYTF. The CDR3 DNA reads as TGTGCCAGCAGGGGGACAGGGACTTTGGTACGGGGCTACACCTTC.

V gene TRBV2 combines with J gene TRBJ2-2, with a tentative D call TRBD1 (6 bases). The germline V gene encodes CDR1 SNHLY and CDR2 FYNNEI. The CDR3 sequence is 11 residues long. V was pared by 7 bases and J by 7 bases, with 7 bases between. The DNA of the CDR3 is TGTGCCAGCACACAGGGCGGGGAGCTGTTTTTT. As protein: CASTQGGELFF. Supplemented by reference TRBV2 and TRBJ2-2, the full variable domain reads EPEVTQTPSHQVTQMGQEVILRCVPISNHLYFYWYRQILGQKVEFLVSFYNNEISEKSEIFDDQFSVERPDGSNFTLKIRSTKLEDSAMYFCASTQGGELFFGEGSRLTVL.

This clone is classed as medium-sized. DNA for the CDR3: TGTGCCAGCAGAGGAATAGGCGGAAACTACGAGCAGTACTTC. This gives the protein CASRGIGGNYEQYF. The chain is built from TRBV11-2 and TRBJ2-7, with D unresolved. Trimming cost V 6 bases and J 3 bases, with 15 bases left between them. Germline V gene sequence: CDR1 SGHAT, CDR2 FQNNGV. The CDR3 runs 14 residues.

The chain carries TRBV18 and TRBJ2-7; maybe TRBD2 (6 bases). Germline lookup yields CDR1 KGHSH and CDR2 LQKENI. This CDR3 is built from 14 residues. The V end was cut by 2 bases, the J end by 4 bases, with 12 bases between. The chain's CDR3 is CASSPGGFGYEQYF. The CDR3 nucleotides are TGTGCCAGCTCACCAGGGGGGTTTGGTTACGAGCAGTACTTC.

The CDR3 DNA sequence: TGTGCCAGCAGCTTAACAGCGGGAGGAGATACGCAGTATTTT. This sequence encodes CASSLTAGGDTQYF. This chain connects TRBV7-9 to TRBJ2-3; TRBD2 matches at 9 bases. This CDR3 is 14 amino acids long. V lost 2 bases, J lost 5 bases, and 2 bases stayed unmatched. Per germline, CDR1 SEHNR and CDR2 FQNEAQ (reference sequence).

The gene calls are TRBV4-1 and TRBJ2-1, with 10 bases lining up with TRBD2. Germline V gene data show CDR1 as MGHRA and CDR2 as YSYEKL. V was clipped by 1 base and J by 7 bases; unmatched bases: 10. CDR3 length: 17 amino acids. This CDR3 is CASSQGWASGSRNEQFF. The DNA of the CDR3 is TGCGCCAGCAGCCAAGGGTGGGCTAGCGGGAGTAGGAATGAGCAGTTCTTC.

The chain recombines TRBV10-3 with TRBJ2-1, with 8 bases that match TRBD2. Per germline, CDR1 ENHRY and CDR2 SYGVKD. V lost 7 bases and J lost 0; bases outside the gene matches: 8. There are 16 residues in the CDR3. CDR3 nucleotide sequence: TGTGCCATCACCCCGTGGAGCGGGAGCTCCTACAATGAGCAGTTCTTC. Its protein product is CAITPWSGSSYNEQFF.

V is TRBV30 and J is TRBJ1-4, with TRBD1 as a possible D gene (5 bases). V was trimmed by 4 bases and J by 7 bases, leaving 10 bases between them. Germline CDR1 is GTSNPN and CDR2 is SVGIG (reference sequence). This CDR3 spans 12 amino acids. The CDR3 DNA is TGTGCCTGGATGGGGGGGAGTGAAAAACTGTTTTTT. Translation gives CAWMGGSEKLFF.